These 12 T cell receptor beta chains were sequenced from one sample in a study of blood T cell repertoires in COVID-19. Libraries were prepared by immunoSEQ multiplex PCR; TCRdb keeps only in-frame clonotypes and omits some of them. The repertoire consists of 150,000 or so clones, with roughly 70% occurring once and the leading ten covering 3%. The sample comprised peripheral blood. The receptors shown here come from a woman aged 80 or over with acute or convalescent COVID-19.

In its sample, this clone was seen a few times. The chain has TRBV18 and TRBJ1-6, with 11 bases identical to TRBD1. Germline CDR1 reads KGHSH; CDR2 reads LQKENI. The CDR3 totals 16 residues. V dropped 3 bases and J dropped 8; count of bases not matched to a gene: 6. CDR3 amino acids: CASSPLAGQGDSPLHF. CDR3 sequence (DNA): TGTGCCAGCTCACCGCTAGCGGGACAGGGGGATTCACCCCTCCACTTT.

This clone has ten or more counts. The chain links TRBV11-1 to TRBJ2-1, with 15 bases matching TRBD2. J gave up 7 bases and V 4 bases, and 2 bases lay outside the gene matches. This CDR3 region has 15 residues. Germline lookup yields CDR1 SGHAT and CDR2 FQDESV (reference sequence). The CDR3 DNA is TGTGCCAGCAGCTCCGGGACTAGCGGGAGGAATGAGCAGTTCTTC. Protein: CASSSGTSGRNEQFF.

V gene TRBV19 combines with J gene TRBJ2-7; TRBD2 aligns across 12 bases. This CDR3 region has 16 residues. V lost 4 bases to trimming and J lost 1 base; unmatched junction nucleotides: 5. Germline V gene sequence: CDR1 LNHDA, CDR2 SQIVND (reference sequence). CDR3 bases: TGTGCCAGTAGTACGGGGACTAGCGGGCTATCCTACGAGCAGTACTTC. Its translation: CASSTGTSGLSYEQYF.

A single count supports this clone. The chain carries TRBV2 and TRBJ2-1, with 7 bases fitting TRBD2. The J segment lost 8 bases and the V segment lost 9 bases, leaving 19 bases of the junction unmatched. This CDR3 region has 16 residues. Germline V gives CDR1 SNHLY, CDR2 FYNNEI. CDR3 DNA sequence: TGTGCCAGTGGGGGGGTTTTGGCAGGGTACATGGATGAGCAGTTCTTC. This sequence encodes CASGGVLAGYMDEQFF.

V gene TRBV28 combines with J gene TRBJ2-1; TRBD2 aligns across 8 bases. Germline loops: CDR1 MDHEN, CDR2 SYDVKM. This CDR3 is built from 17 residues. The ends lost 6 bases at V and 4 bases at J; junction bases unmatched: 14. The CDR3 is CASSRHSPGTSYNEQFF. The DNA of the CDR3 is TGTGCCAGCAGCAGGCACAGCCCAGGGACTAGTTACAATGAGCAGTTCTTC.

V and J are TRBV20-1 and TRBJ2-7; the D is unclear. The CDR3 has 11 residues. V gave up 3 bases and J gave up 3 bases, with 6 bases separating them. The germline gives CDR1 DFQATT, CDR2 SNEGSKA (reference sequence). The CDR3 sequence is CSASDNYEQYF. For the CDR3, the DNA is TGCAGTGCTAGCGACAACTACGAGCAGTACTTC.

The CDR3 reads CAWSIPGNQPQHF. The DNA of the CDR3 is TGTGCCTGGAGTATCCCAGGGAATCAGCCCCAGCATTTT. The chain employs TRBV30 and TRBJ1-5, with a possible D match to TRBD1 (5 bases). This CDR3 is built from 13 residues. Trimming pared 2 bases from V and 4 bases from J, leaving 9 bases between. Germline V gene data show CDR1 as GTSNPN and CDR2 as SVGIG (reference sequence).

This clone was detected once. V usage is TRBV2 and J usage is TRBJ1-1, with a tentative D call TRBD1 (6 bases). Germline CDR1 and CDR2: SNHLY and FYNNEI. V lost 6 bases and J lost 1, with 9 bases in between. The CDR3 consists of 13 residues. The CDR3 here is CASRGTRNTEAFF. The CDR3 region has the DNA TGTGCCAGCAGAGGGACACGGAACACTGAAGCTTTCTTT.

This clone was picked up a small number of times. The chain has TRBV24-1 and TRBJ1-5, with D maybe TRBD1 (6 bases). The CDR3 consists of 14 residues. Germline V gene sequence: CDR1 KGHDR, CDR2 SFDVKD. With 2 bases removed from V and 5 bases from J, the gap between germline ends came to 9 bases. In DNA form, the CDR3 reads TGTGCCACCAGTGATTCACAGGGTGATCAGCCCCAGCATTTT. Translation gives CATSDSQGDQPQHF.

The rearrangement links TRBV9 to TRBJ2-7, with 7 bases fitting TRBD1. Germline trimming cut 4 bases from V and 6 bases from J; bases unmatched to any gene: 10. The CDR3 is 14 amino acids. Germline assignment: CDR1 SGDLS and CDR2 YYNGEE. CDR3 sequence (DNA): TGTGCCAGCAGCCCGACGACAGGGCTTCGCGAGCAGTACTTC. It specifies CASSPTTGLREQYF. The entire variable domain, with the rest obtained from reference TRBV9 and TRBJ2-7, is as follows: DSGVTQTPKHLITATGQRVTLRCSPRSGDLSVYWYQQSLDQGLQFLIQYYNGEERAKGNILERFSAQQFPDLHSELNLSSLELGDSALYFCASSPTTGLREQYFGPGTRLTVT.

CDR3 sequence: CATSTSGRETQYF. The CDR3 DNA sequence: TGTGCCACCAGTACTAGCGGGAGGGAGACCCAGTACTTC. V and J are TRBV24-1 and TRBJ2-5, with TRBD2 matching 12 bases. This CDR3 region has 13 residues. The trim removed 6 bases at V and 5 bases at J, leaving 0 bases unmatched. Per the germline V gene, CDR1 is KGHDR and CDR2 is SFDVKD.

The DNA of the CDR3 is TGCAGCGTCCCAGGGGTTGGCTACACCTTC. It yields the protein CSVPGVGYTF. V is TRBV29-1 and J is TRBJ1-2; D might be TRBD1 (6 bases). This CDR3 contains 10 residues. Trimming removed 6 bases at V and 7 bases at J, with 9 bases between. The germline V gene encodes CDR1 SQVTM and CDR2 ANQGSEA. The whole variable domain, remainder taken from reference TRBV29-1 and TRBJ1-2, is SAVISQKPSRDICQRGTSLTIQCQVDSQVTMMFWYRQQPGQSLTLIATANQGSEATYESGFVIDKFPISRPNLTFSTLTVSNMSPEDSSIYLCSVPGVGYTFGSGTRLTVV.